One and the same sample provided the 14 T cell receptor beta chains below, sequenced in a study of T cell responses to AZD1222 COVID-19 vaccine. Profiling relied on immunoSEQ multiplex PCR, and the TCRdb table lists in-frame clones only, not all of them. The sample holds more than 100,000 clones; about nine tenths are singletons and the top ten take 1.9%. The sample consisted of peripheral blood, taken 28 days after the second AZD1222 dose. These TCRs come from an adult who received the AZD1222 COVID-19 vaccine.

The chain links TRBV30 to TRBJ1-5; TRBD1 might be the D (6 bases). Germline V gene sequence: CDR1 GTSNPN, CDR2 SVGIG (reference sequence). V lost 3 bases and J 4 bases, leaving 16 bases between the germline ends. This CDR3 is 15 amino acids long. The CDR3 bases are TGTGCCTGGAGCCAGAGGGGGGCCACTAATCAGCCCCAGCATTTT. It codes for CAWSQRGATNQPQHF.

This rearrangement joins TRBV6-5 to TRBJ2-7; a weak D match, TRBD2 (7 bases). CDR1 MNHEY and CDR2 SVGAGI come from the germline V gene. The CDR3 contains 14 residues. V shed 2 bases and J shed 1 base, with 9 bases lying between them. CDR3 DNA sequence: TGTGCCAGCAGTTACGGGGGGGCATCCTACGAGCAGTACTTC. Amino acid sequence: CASSYGGASYEQYF.

The chain employs TRBV4-1 and TRBJ2-3; a possible D gene is TRBD2 (5 bases). Germline CDR1 and CDR2: MGHRA and YSYEKL. The CDR3 length is 16 residues. V dropped 2 bases and J dropped 1 base, with 13 bases sitting between them. The CDR3 sequence is CASSQIPGGGTDTQYF. The CDR3 DNA reads as TGCGCCAGCAGCCAAATCCCTGGAGGTGGCACAGATACGCAGTATTTT.

The genes are TRBV12-3 or TRBV12-4 and TRBJ2-7; D ambiguous. Trimming took 7 bases from V and 1 from J, leaving 5 bases between them. The CDR3 covers 11 residues. CDR3 sequence (DNA): TGTGCCAGCACTCAATCCTACGAGCAGTACTTC. It is translated as CASTQSYEQYF.

The chain is built from TRBV10-3 and TRBJ2-3, with no clear D. V dropped 2 bases and J dropped 5 bases, with 8 bases sitting between them. The CDR3 contains 13 residues. Germline CDR1 reads ENHRY; CDR2 reads SYGVKD. This CDR3 reads CAISEGVGDTQYF. The CDR3 coding sequence is TGTGCCATCAGTGAGGGGGTTGGAGATACGCAGTATTTT.

This chain joins TRBV6-2 or TRBV6-3 and TRBJ2-1; unclear D gene. Germline values: CDR1 MNHEY, CDR2 SVGEGT. With 6 bases removed from V and 3 bases from J, the gap between germline ends came to 15 bases. CDR3 length: 15 residues. The CDR3 is CASSPLGLRYNEQFF. The CDR3 coding sequence is TGTGCCAGCAGCCCCTTAGGGTTACGCTACAATGAGCAGTTCTTC.

On this clone itself: At one end, the junction sequence differs from germline, possibly due to a read error. The chain employs TRBV7-7 and TRBJ2-6; 8 nucleotides line up with TRBD2. This CDR3 comprises 15 residues. CDR1 is SSHAT and CDR2 is FNYEAQ in the germline V gene (reference sequence). The chain's CDR3 is CASSQGLAGANVLTF. DNA for the CDR3: TGTGCTAGCAGCCAGGGACTAGCTGGGGCCAACGTCCTGACTTTC. Combining the CDR3 with reference TRBV7-7 and TRBJ2-6 gives the whole variable domain GAGVSQSPRYKVTKRGQDVTLRCDPISSHATLYWYQQALGQGPEFLTYFNYEAQPDKSGLPSDRFSAERPEGSISTLTIQRTEQRDSAMYRCASSQGLAGANVLTFGAGSRLTVL.

The table lists this clone with a few counts. The chain joins TRBV6-4 to TRBJ1-2, with no clear D. The V end lost 0 bases, the J end lost 6 bases, and 8 bases lay between the germline ends. CDR1 and CDR2 (germline): MRHNA, SNTAGT. This CDR3 comprises 13 residues. The CDR3 coding sequence is TGTGCCAGCAGTGACTCCGATGGAGATGGCTACACCTTC. It translates to CASSDSDGDGYTF.

The V gene is TRBV4-1, the J gene TRBJ2-1; D perhaps matches TRBD1 (5 bases). The CDR3 sequence is 17 residues long. Per germline, CDR1 MGHRA and CDR2 YSYEKL. V dropped 1 base and J dropped 2 bases, with 15 bases sitting between them. The CDR3 loop is CASSQVPTAPTYNEQFF. CDR3 coding DNA: TGCGCCAGCAGCCAAGTCCCGACAGCGCCTACCTACAATGAGCAGTTCTTC.

The gene calls are TRBV6-6 and TRBJ2-3; no clear D. Trimming shortened V by 5 bases and J by 5 bases, and 14 bases separated the two germline ends. The CDR3 sequence is 14 residues long. Germline V gene data show CDR1 as MNHNY and CDR2 as SVGAGI (reference sequence). This chain's CDR3 is CASSKTPWEDTQYF. CDR3 sequence (DNA): TGTGCCAGCAGTAAAACCCCTTGGGAAGATACGCAGTATTTT.

A single count supports this clone. This chain joins TRBV18 and TRBJ1-5, with 9 bases lining up with TRBD1. The trim removed 2 bases at V and 4 bases at J, leaving 3 bases unmatched. The CDR3 has 15 amino acids. Germline V gives CDR1 KGHSH, CDR2 LQKENI. Written as DNA, the CDR3 is TGTGCCAGCTCACCAGGGACAGGGAGAAATCAGCCCCAGCATTTT. It specifies CASSPGTGRNQPQHF.

This sequence joins TRBV6-5 and TRBJ2-4, with D perhaps matching TRBD1 (5 bases). CDR1 is MNHEY, CDR2 SVGAGI, per germline. The CDR3 is 15 residues long. V lost 8 bases, J lost 8 bases, and 22 bases lay in between. In DNA, the CDR3 is TGTGCCAGCGCGGTCGAATACCTCGCCAGGGACATTCAGTACTTC. Amino acid sequence: CASAVEYLARDIQYF.

This chain uses TRBV6-5 with TRBJ1-4; tentative D call: TRBD1 (5 bases). There are 14 residues in the CDR3. Trimming took off 4 bases at V and 7 bases at J, with 13 bases between the two ends. Germline CDR1 MNHEY, CDR2 SVGAGI. The CDR3 DNA is TGTGCCAGCAGTTTGGGACTTTGGGGTGAAAAACTGTTTTTT. It translates to CASSLGLWGEKLFF.

CDR3 DNA sequence: TGTGCCAGCAGCCCCATAACCGGGGAGCTGTTTTTT. It is translated as CASSPITGELFF. J is TRBJ2-2 and V is TRBV11-1; no clear D gene. The CDR3 consists of 12 residues. CDR1 is SGHAT and CDR2 is FQDESV in the germline V gene (reference sequence). The V and J ends lost 5 bases and 5 bases respectively, with 6 bases between them.